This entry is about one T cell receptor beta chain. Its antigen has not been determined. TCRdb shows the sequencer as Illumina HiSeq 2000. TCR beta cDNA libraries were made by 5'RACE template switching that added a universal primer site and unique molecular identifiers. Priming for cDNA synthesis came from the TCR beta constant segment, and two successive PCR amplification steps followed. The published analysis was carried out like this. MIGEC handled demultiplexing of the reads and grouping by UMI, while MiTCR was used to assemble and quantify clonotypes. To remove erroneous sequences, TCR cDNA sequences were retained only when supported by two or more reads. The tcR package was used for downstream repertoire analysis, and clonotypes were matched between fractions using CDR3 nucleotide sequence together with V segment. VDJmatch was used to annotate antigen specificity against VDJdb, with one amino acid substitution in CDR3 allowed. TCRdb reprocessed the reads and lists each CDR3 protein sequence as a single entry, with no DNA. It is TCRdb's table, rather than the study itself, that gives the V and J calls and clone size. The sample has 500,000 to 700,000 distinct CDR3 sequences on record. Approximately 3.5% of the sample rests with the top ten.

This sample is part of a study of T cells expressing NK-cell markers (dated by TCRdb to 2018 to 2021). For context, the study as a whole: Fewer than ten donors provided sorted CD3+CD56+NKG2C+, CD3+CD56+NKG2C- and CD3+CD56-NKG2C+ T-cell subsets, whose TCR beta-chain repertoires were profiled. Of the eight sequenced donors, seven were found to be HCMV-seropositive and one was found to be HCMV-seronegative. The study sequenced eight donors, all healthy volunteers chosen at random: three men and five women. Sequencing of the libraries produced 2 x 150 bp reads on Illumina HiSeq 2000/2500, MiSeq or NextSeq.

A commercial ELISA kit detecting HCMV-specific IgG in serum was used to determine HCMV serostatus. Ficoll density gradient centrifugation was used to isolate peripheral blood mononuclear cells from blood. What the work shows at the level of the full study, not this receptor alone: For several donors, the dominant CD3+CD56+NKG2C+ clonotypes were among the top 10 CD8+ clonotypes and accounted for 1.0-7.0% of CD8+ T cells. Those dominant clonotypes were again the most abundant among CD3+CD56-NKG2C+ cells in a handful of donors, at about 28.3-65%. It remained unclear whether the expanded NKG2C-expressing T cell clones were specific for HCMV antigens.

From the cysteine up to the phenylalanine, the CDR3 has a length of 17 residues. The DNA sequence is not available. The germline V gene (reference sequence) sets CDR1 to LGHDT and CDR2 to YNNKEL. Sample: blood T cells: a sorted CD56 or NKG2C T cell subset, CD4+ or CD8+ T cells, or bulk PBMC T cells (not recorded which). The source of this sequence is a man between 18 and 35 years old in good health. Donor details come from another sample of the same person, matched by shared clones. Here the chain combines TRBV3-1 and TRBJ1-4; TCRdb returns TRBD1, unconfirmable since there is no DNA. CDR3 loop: CASSSIRGRILNEKLFF.